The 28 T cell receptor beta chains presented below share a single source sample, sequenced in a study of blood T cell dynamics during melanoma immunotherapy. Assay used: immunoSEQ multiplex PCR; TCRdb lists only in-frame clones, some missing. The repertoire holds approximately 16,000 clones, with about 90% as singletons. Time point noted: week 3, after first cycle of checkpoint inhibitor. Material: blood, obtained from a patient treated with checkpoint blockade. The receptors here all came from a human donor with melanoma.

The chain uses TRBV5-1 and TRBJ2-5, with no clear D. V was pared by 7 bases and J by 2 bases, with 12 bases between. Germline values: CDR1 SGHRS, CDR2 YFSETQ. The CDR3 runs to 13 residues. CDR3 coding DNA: TGCGCCAGCTTTCGATCCGTACAAGAGACCCAGTACTTC. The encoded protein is CASFRSVQETQYF. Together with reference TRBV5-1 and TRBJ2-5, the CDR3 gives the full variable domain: KAGVTQTPRYLIKTRGQQVTLSCSPISGHRSVSWYQQTPGQGLQFLFEYFSETQRNKGNFPGRFSGRQFSNSRSEMNVSTLELGDSALYLCASFRSVQETQYFGPGTRLLVL.

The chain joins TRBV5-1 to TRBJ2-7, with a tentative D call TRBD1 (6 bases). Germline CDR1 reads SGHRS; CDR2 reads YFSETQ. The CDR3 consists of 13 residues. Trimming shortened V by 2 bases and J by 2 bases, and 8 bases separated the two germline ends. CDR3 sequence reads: CASSLGGTYEQYF. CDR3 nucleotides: TGCGCCAGCAGCTTAGGGGGTACCTACGAGCAGTACTTC.

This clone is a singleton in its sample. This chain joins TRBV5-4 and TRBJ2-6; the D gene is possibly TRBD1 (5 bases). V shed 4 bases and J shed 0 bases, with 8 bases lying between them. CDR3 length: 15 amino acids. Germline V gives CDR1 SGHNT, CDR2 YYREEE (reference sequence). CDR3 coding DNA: TGTGCCAGCAGCATTGACAGCTCTGGGGCCAACGTCCTGACTTTC. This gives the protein CASSIDSSGANVLTF.

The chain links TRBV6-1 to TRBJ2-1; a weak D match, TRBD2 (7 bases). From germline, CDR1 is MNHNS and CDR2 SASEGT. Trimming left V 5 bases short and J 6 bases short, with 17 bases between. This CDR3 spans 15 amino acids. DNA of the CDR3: TGTGCCAGCAGTCAAAAGGGGGAGGGGGTCAATGAGCAGTTCTTC. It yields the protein CASSQKGEGVNEQFF.

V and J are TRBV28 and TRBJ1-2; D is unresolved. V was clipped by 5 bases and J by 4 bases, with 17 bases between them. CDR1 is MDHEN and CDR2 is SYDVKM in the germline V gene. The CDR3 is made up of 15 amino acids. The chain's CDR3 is CASSAWSGGPYGYTF. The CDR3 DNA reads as TGTGCCAGCAGTGCTTGGTCAGGAGGGCCCTATGGCTACACCTTC.

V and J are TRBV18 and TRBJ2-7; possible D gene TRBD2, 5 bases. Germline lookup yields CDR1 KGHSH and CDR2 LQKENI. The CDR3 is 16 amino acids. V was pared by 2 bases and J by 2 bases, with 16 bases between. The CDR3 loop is CASSPDYELVTYEQYF. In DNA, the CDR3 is TGTGCCAGCTCACCAGACTACGAGCTAGTGACCTACGAGCAGTACTTC.

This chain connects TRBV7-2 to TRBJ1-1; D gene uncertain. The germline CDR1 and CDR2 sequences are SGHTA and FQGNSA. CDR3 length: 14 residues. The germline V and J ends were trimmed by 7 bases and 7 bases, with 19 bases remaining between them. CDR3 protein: CASTQAPMSGEAFF. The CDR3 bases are TGTGCCAGCACCCAGGCCCCCATGAGTGGTGAAGCTTTCTTT.

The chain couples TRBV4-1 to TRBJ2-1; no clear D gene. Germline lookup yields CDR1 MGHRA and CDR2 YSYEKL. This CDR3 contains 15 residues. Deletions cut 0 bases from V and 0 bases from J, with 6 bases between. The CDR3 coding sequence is TGCGCCAGCAGCCAAGATTGGAACTCCTACAATGAGCAGTTCTTC. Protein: CASSQDWNSYNEQFF.

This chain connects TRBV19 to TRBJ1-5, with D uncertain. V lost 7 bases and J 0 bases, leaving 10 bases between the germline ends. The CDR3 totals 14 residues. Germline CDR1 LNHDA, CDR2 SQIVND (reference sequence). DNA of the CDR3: TGTGCCAGTACCGTGGGGATTAGCAATCAGCCCCAGCATTTT. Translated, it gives CASTVGISNQPQHF.

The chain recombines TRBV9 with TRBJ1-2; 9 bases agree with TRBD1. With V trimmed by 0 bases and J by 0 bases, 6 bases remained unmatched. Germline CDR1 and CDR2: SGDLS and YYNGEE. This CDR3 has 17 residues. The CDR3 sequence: CASSVDPTGGANYGYTF. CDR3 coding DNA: TGTGCCAGCAGCGTAGACCCAACAGGGGGCGCTAACTATGGCTACACCTTC. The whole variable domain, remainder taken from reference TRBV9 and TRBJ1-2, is DSGVTQTPKHLITATGQRVTLRCSPRSGDLSVYWYQQSLDQGLQFLIQYYNGEERAKGNILERFSAQQFPDLHSELNLSSLELGDSALYFCASSVDPTGGANYGYTFGSGTRLTVV.

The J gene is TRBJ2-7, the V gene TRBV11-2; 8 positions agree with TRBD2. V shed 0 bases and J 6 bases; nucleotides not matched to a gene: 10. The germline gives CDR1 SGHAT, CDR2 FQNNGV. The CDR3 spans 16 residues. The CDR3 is CASSLDPGLASGEQYF. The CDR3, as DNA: TGTGCCAGCAGCTTAGATCCAGGACTAGCTAGTGGCGAGCAGTACTTC. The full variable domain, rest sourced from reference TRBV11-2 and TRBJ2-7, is EAGVAQSPRYKIIEKRQSVAFWCNPISGHATLYWYQQILGQGPKLLIQFQNNGVVDDSQLPKDRFSAERLKGVDSTLKIQPAKLEDSAVYLCASSLDPGLASGEQYFGPGTRLTVT.

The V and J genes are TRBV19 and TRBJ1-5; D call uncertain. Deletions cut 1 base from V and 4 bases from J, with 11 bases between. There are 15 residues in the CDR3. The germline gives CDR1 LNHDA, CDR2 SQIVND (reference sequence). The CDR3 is CASSIGPQNNQPQHF. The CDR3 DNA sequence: TGTGCCAGTAGTATAGGGCCCCAAAATAATCAGCCCCAGCATTTT.

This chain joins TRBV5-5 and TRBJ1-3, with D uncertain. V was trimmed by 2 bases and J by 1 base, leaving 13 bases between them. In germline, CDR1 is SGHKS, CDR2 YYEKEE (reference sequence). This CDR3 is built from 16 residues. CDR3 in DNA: TGTGCCAGCAGCTTTTTAGGGATGGTTTCTGGAAACACCATATATTTT. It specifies CASSFLGMVSGNTIYF.

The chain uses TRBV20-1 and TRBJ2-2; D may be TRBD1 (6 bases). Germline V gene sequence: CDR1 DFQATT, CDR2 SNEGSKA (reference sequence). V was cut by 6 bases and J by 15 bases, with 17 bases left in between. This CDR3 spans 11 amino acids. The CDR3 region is CSAEGGVEVFF. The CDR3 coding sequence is TGCAGTGCGGAAGGGGGAGTAGAGGTGTTTTTT.

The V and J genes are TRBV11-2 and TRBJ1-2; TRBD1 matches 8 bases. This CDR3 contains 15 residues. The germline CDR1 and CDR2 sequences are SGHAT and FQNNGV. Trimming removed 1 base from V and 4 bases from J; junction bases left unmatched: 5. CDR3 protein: CASSLVPGGLYGYTF. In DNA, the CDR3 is TGTGCCAGCAGCTTAGTGCCAGGGGGCCTCTATGGCTACACCTTC.

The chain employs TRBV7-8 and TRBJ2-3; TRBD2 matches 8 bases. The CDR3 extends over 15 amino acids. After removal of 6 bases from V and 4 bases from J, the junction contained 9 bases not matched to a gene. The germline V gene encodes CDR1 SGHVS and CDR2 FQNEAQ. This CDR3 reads CASRQPGLVSDTQYF. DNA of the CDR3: TGTGCCAGCAGGCAACCGGGACTAGTATCAGATACGCAGTATTTT.

The CDR3 DNA reads as TGTGCCAGCAGCTTGGGGAATTCGGGGAACACTGAAGCTTTCTTT. Protein product: CASSLGNSGNTEAFF. The J gene is TRBJ1-1, the V gene TRBV11-3; D is unresolved. This CDR3 is built from 15 residues. Trimming left V 3 bases short and J 1 base short, with 12 bases between. Germline lookup yields CDR1 SGHNT and CDR2 YENEEA.

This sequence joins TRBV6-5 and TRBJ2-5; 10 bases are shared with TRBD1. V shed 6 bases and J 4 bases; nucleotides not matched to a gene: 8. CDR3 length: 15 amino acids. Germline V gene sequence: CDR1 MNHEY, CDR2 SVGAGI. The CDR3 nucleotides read TGTGCCAGCAGACCGACCGGGACAGGGGTAGAGACCCAGTACTTC. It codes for CASRPTGTGVETQYF.

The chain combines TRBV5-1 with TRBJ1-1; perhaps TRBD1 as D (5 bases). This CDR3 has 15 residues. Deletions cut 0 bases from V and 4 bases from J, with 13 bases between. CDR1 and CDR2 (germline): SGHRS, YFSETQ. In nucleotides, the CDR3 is TGCGCCAGCAGCTTGGCCGGGGGGTTTGGCACTGAAGCTTTCTTT. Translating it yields CASSLAGGFGTEAFF.

CDR3 protein: CATTGTRNQPQHF. Written as DNA, the CDR3 is TGTGCCACCACAGGTACGCGCAATCAGCCCCAGCATTTT. V is TRBV28 and J is TRBJ1-5; possibly TRBD1 for D (5 bases). The V gene lost 10 bases and the J gene lost 2 bases, with 12 bases spanning the gap. Germline V lookup: CDR1 MDHEN, CDR2 SYDVKM. The CDR3 loop spans 13 amino acids.

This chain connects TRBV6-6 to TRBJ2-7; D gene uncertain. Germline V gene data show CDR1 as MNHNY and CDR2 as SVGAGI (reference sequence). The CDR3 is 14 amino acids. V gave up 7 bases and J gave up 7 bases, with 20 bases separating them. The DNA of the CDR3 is TGTGCCAGCACCACCCTCCCGACCCGAGGTGAGCAGTACTTC. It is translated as CASTTLPTRGEQYF.

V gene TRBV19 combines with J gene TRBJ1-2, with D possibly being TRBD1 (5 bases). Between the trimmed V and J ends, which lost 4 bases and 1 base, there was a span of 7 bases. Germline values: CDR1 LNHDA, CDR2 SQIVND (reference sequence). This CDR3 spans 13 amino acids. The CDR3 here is CASSSRVNYGYTF. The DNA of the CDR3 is TGTGCCAGTAGTAGCAGGGTTAACTATGGCTACACCTTC.

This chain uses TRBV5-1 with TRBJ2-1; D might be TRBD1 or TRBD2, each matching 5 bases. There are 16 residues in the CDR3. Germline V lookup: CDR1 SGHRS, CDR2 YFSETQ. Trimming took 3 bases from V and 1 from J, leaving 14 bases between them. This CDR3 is CASSSSGTDSYNEQFF. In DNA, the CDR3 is TGCGCCAGCAGCTCCTCCGGGACCGATTCCTACAATGAGCAGTTCTTC.

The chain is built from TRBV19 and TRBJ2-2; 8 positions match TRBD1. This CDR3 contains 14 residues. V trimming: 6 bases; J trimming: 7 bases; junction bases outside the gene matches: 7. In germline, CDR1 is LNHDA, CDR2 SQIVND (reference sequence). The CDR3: CASRGQGGFGELFF. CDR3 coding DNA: TGTGCCAGTAGAGGACAGGGTGGATTCGGGGAGCTGTTTTTT.

The CDR3 DNA sequence: TGTGCCAGCAGCTTACGACGGGACGGGTCCGAGCAGTACTTC. Translation: CASSLRRDGSEQYF. This chain joins TRBV7-9 and TRBJ2-7, with D possibly being TRBD1 or TRBD2 (5 bases each). CDR1 SEHNR and CDR2 FQNEAQ come from the germline V gene (reference sequence). The CDR3 runs 14 residues. The V end lost 2 bases, the J end lost 6 bases, and 14 bases lay between the germline ends.

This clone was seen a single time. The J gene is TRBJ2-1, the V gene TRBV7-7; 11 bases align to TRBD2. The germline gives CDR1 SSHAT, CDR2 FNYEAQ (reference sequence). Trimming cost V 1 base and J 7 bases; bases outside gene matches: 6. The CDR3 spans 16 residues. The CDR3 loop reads CASSLDIAGGVNEQFF. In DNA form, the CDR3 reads TGTGCCAGCAGCTTAGATATAGCGGGAGGGGTTAATGAGCAGTTCTTC.

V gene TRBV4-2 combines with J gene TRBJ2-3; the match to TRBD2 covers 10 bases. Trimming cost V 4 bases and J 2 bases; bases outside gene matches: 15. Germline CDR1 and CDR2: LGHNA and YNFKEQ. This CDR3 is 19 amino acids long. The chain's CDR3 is CASSLLSSGSRPDTDTQYF. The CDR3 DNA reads TGTGCCAGCAGCCTCCTATCTAGCGGGAGCCGACCGGACACAGATACGCAGTATTTT.

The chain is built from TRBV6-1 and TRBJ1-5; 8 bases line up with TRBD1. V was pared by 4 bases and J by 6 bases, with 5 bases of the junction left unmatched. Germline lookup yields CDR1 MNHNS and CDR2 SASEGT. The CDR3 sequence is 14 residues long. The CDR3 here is CASSAGTGVQPQHF. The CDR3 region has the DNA TGTGCCAGCAGTGCTGGGACAGGAGTTCAGCCCCAGCATTTT.